The clone carrying this T cell receptor (beta chain) was found a few times. RNA transcripts served as the template for amplifying TCR beta CDR3 regions. Initially, a first-round RT-PCR of the TCR CDR3 employed the HTBI primer set. TCRdb ran MiXCR on the multiplex PCR reads and lists one entry per CDR3 protein. The data contain about 640,000 distinct CDR3 sequences, around 20% of them singletons. These data originate in a study of T cells in Graves' hyperthyroidism and ophthalmopathy. This CDR3 is 16 amino acids long. Trimming removed 2 bases from V and 4 bases from J, with 15 bases in between. Germline V gives CDR1 MNHEY, CDR2 SMNVEV (reference sequence).

The TCR was taken from a man aged 25 to 40 with Graves' ophthalmopathy. Sequencing used blood. This chain connects TRBV27 to TRBJ2-1, with no clear D. The CDR3 is CASSLRPSPQYNEQFF. Written as DNA, the CDR3 is TGTGCCAGCAGTTTAAGGCCAAGCCCGCAGTACAATGAGCAGTTCTTC.